The rows below give T cell receptor beta chains drawn from one sample of a study of T-cell memory formation after mild COVID-19. A single record per CDR3 protein comes from TCRdb applying MiXCR to the 5' RACE reads. The sample records around 250,000 distinct CDR3 sequences, roughly 14% being singletons. The material sequenced was PBMCs or a T cell subset sorted from them (not recorded which). Receptors originate from an adult woman who had mild COVID-19 (a few samples of this study predate the infection). Cell type and time point are not known. Both conserved end residues are trimmed from each CDR3.

TRBJ1-1 | TRBV11-3 | ASRLYTQGAEAF
TRBJ1-4 | TRBV9 | ASGGRPDRATNEKLF
TRBJ1-1 | TRBV12-3/TRBV12-4 | ASSHGTDKAF
TRBJ1-2 | TRBV3-1 | ASSPGMMNYGYT
TRBJ1-2 | TRBV28 | ASSPGTGSFGYT
TRBJ2-1 | TRBV9 | ASSVAQGAGEQF
TRBJ2-1 | TRBV9 | ASSVGTVENEQF
TRBJ2-2 | TRBV4-1 | ASSRDRQNTGELF
TRBJ2-7 | TRBV24-1 | ATSDGKGYEQY
TRBJ1-1 | TRBV11-2 | ASSLKHDRQARGGNTEAF
TRBJ2-1 | TRBV9 | ASSAGTSGGFNEQF
TRBJ1-5 | TRBV19 | ASSLGQGAKPQH
TRBJ2-2 | TRBV6-5 | ASRRDRGLTGELF
TRBJ1-3 | TRBV7-2 | ASSLVGDTGNTIY
TRBJ1-6 | TRBV10-3 | AIDSPLH
TRBJ1-1 | TRBV20-1 | SAREGTGRTEAF
TRBJ2-7 | TRBV5-5 | ASSPGQGYDEQY
TRBJ2-7 | TRBV27 | ASSSPRTSTYEQY